Below are 8 T cell receptor beta chains sequenced from a single sample in a study of identical twins. TCRdb independently ran MiXCR on the 5' RACE reads; one entry per CDR3 protein. The sample records approximately 220,000 distinct CDR3 sequences, around 8.1% being singletons. Another study also made use of these data, one on yellow fever vaccine responses in identical twins.

The material sequenced was memory (CD45RO+) T cells sorted from blood. The receptors were gathered from a woman aged 18-29 years in good health.

V usage is TRBV7-2 and J usage is TRBJ2-1, with no clear D. Trimming removed 5 bases from V and 5 bases from J, with 16 bases in between. This CDR3 comprises 15 residues. Per germline, CDR1 SGHTA and CDR2 FQGNSA. The DNA for the CDR3 is TGTGCCAGCAGCCTCCGGGTTTTCTCTAACAATGAGCAGTTCTTC. It is translated as CASSLRVFSNNEQFF.

This clonotype has at least ten counts. The rearrangement joins TRBV6-1 to TRBJ2-2, with a weak D call TRBD1 (6 bases). The CDR3 consists of 15 residues. CDR1 MNHNS and CDR2 SASEGT come from the germline V gene. Deletions cut 6 bases from V and 6 bases from J, with 17 bases between. CDR3 nucleotide sequence: TGTGCCAGCAGCCCCTGGGACATCACGGCCGGGGAGCTGTTTTTT. This sequence encodes CASSPWDITAGELFF.

This clonotype was counted many times. The chain employs TRBV6-1 and TRBJ2-5; tentative D call: TRBD1 (5 bases). Trimming cost V 5 bases and J 9 bases, with 22 bases left between them. The length of the CDR3 is 15 residues. The germline V gene encodes CDR1 MNHNS and CDR2 SASEGT. The CDR3 here is CASSMTVKGLVPQYF. The DNA of the CDR3 is TGTGCCAGCAGTATGACGGTGAAGGGGCTAGTTCCCCAGTACTTC.

V and J are TRBV7-9 and TRBJ2-7, with 8 positions matching TRBD2. Germline-derived CDR1 and CDR2 are SEHNR and FQNEAQ (reference sequence). The CDR3 runs 14 residues. V shed 7 bases, J shed 4 bases, and the junction held 9 bases outside the gene matches. CDR3 nucleotides: TGTGCCAGCACCCCTACTAGCGGAAAATACGAGCAGTACTTC. Protein sequence: CASTPTSGKYEQYF.

In this sample, this clonotype turned up a few times. The chain recombines TRBV27 with TRBJ2-7; unclear D gene. CDR1 is MNHEY, CDR2 SMNVEV, per germline (reference sequence). The CDR3 runs to 13 residues. V shed 2 bases and J shed 0 bases, with 5 bases lying between them. The CDR3 DNA follows: TGTGCCAGCAGTTTACAGGACTCCTACGAGCAGTACTTC. This translates into CASSLQDSYEQYF.

This clonotype was picked up a small number of times. The V and J genes are TRBV25-1 and TRBJ2-7, with a tentative D call TRBD2 (5 bases). Per the germline V gene, CDR1 is MGHDK and CDR2 is SYGVNS. V lost 1 base, J lost 2 bases, and 9 bases lay in between. The CDR3 spans 14 residues. As DNA, the CDR3 is TGTGCCAGCAGTGAATCCGAGGGAGCCTACGAGCAGTACTTC. This gives the protein CASSESEGAYEQYF.

This chain connects TRBV5-6 to TRBJ1-1, with D unresolved. With 4 bases removed from V and 7 bases from J, the gap between germline ends came to 14 bases. This CDR3 is 13 amino acids long. Looked up from germline, CDR1 is SGHDT and CDR2 is YYEEEE. CDR3 in amino acids: CASSLGGLREAFF. The CDR3 nucleotides are TGTGCCAGCAGCCTAGGCGGGTTGCGTGAAGCTTTCTTT.

This clonotype occurred many times. The genes are TRBV27 and TRBJ2-1; no definite D call. CDR3 length: 15 amino acids. Germline assignment: CDR1 MNHEY and CDR2 SMNVEV (reference sequence). Between the trimmed V and J ends, which lost 4 bases and 0 bases, there was a span of 10 bases. The CDR3 DNA follows: TGTGCCAGCAGTTCGCTCCGGGTCTCCTACAATGAGCAGTTCTTC. Translated: CASSSLRVSYNEQFF.